This TCR beta chain appears in the sequencing data of a study of T cells in women clearing cervical HPV infection. Background on the study: Cases' blood sampling followed lesion detection by median roughly 150 days (90 to 200).

Profiling relied on immunoSEQ multiplex PCR, and the TCRdb table lists in-frame clones only, not all of them. The sample table sets out nearly 20,000 clones. The sequence was collected from a woman aged 18 to 75 with a cervical HPV16 infection that either progressed to CIN3+ or cleared (not recorded which). The source material was blood buffy coat.

The CDR3 here is CASGRQGGTEAFF. The CDR3 DNA, read in part, is TGTGCCAGCGGACGACAGGGAGGCACTGAA. The rearrangement links TRBV3-1 (or the pseudogene TRBV3-2) to TRBJ1-1, with 7 bases that match TRBD1. The read finishes 3 residues shy of the CDR3 end, and the germline J gene is used to complete it. The J segment lost 4 bases and the V segment lost 8 bases, leaving 7 bases of the junction unmatched. This CDR3 region has 13 residues. The V gene's germline CDR1 is LGHDT and CDR2 YNNKEL (reference sequence).